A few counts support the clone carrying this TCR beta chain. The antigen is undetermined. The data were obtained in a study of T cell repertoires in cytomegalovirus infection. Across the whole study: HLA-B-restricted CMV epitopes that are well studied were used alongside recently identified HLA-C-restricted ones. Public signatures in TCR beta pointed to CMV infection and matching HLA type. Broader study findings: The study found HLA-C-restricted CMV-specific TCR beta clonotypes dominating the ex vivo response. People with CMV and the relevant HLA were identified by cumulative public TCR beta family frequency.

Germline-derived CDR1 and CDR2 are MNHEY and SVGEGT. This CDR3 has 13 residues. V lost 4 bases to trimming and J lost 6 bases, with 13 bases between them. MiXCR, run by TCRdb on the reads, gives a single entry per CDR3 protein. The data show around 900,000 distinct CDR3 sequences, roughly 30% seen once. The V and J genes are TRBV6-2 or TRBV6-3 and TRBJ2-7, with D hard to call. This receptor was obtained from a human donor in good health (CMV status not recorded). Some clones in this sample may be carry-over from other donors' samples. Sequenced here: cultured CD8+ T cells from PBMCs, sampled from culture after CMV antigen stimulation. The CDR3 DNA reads TGTGCCAGCAGTTCTCGACTCCACCTCGAGCAGTACGTC. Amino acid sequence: CASSSRLHLEQYV.